This is a list of T cell receptor beta chains from one sample in a study of T cells after posttransplantation cyclophosphamide. Method: immunoSEQ multiplex PCR; TCRdb's copy keeps in-frame clones and lacks some. Of tens of thousands of clones in the sample, 75% to 90% were seen once. Sequencing was carried out using PBMCs. Source of these receptors: a man aged 50-59 years. Each CDR3 is given with its conserved first and last residue.

CASRRQGPNYGYTF,TRBV28,TRBJ1-2
CASSPPAAVGAEKLFF,TRBV7-9,TRBJ1-4
CASTRLAGGGTNEQFF,TRBV27,TRBJ2-1
CASSPKGPETQYF,TRBV18,TRBJ2-5
CASSFPGGSGELFF,TRBV7-2,TRBJ2-2
CASSLTGPMGAEEDGYTF,TRBV11-3,TRBJ1-2
CASSFIAGRNEKLFF,TRBV28,TRBJ1-4
CASSPGGGLLAGEAFF,TRBV5-4,TRBJ1-1
CASSQPLAGGSYEQYF,TRBV4-1,TRBJ2-7
CASSQDRWEQYF,TRBV4-1,TRBJ2-7
CASSETRRTDTQYF,TRBV9,TRBJ2-3
CASSREGDYNEQFF,TRBV11-3,TRBJ2-1
CASRDTGQGLNTEAFF,TRBV5-1,TRBJ1-1
CASSAPYDRTSQNTEAFF,TRBV11-3,TRBJ1-1
CAAAEQFNQPQHF,TRBV27,TRBJ1-5
CASSAGTTLDRYF,TRBV7-2,TRBJ2-7
CASSLVGQATGYTF,TRBV5-1,TRBJ1-2
CASSLTATSGNTIYF,TRBV5-1,TRBJ1-3
CASTSGQGNQPQHF,TRBV28,TRBJ1-5
CASSPGTMTGELFF,TRBV7-2,TRBJ2-2
CASSPGSGVYEQYF,TRBV18,TRBJ2-7
CASSVPGANTGELFF,TRBV9,TRBJ2-2
CASSSLAGTGRYNEQFF,TRBV28,TRBJ2-1
CASFGTGAYEQYF,TRBV6-5,TRBJ2-7
CASSPRTGIYGYTF,TRBV7-8,TRBJ1-2
CAIGQDENSPLHF,TRBV6-1,TRBJ1-6
CASRFSGGAGYNEQFF,TRBV19,TRBJ2-1
CASSPGGTETQYF,TRBV18,TRBJ2-5
CASSYFGDTIYF,TRBV6-6,TRBJ1-3
CASSFPGGDGYTF,TRBV7-3,TRBJ1-2
CASSRFAGTGDNTEAFF,TRBV18,TRBJ1-1
CASMSGGLSETQYF,TRBV19,TRBJ2-5
CASSLEGAGRGRWGYTF,TRBV7-8,TRBJ1-2
CASSYSTSGVNYGYTF,TRBV6-5,TRBJ1-2
CASSLTGLGRHGGEQFF,TRBV11-2,TRBJ2-1
CASSGTRTSTDTQYF,TRBV6-1,TRBJ2-3
CASRQLNPNSPLHF,TRBV10-3,TRBJ1-6
CASSATGASGNTIYF,TRBV9,TRBJ1-3